The next 11 T cell receptor beta chains were all read from a single sample in a study of T cells expressing NK-cell markers. From the 5' RACE reads, TCRdb lists one entry per CDR3 protein and no DNA. The sample totals 250,000 or so distinct CDR3 sequences. Material: blood T cells: a sorted CD56 or NKG2C T cell subset, CD4+ or CD8+ T cells, or bulk PBMC T cells (not recorded which). Every receptor here comes from a woman between 18 and 69 years old in good health.

V and J are TRBV20-1 and TRBJ2-3; TCRdb's D gene call, TRBD1, goes unchecked for lack of DNA. The CDR3 is made up of 15 amino acids. Germline V gene data show CDR1 as DFQATT and CDR2 as SNEGSKA (reference sequence). The CDR3 is CSARVNRRTTDTQYF.

The rearrangement joins TRBV2 to TRBJ2-3; TCRdb gives TRBD2 as the D gene, but with no DNA this cannot be confirmed. The CDR3 covers 15 residues. Germline V lookup: CDR1 SNHLY, CDR2 FYNNEI. CDR3 amino acids: CASKRERSSTDTQYF.

This rearrangement joins TRBV5-1 to TRBJ1-5; the D call from TCRdb, TRBD1, cannot be confirmed without DNA. CDR3 size: 15 residues. Germline-derived CDR1 and CDR2 are SGHRS and YFSETQ. The CDR3 sequence is CASSLAGGVGQPQHF.

CDR3 protein: CASSPERGHRNTEAFF. The chain recombines TRBV4-1 with TRBJ1-1; TCRdb designates TRBD1, a call that cannot be tested without DNA. CDR3 size: 16 residues. Looked up from germline, CDR1 is MGHRA and CDR2 is YSYEKL.

The chain combines TRBV15 with TRBJ1-6. Per germline, CDR1 LNHNV and CDR2 YYDKDF (reference sequence). This CDR3 region has 12 residues. The CDR3 is CATSRRNSPLHF. The full variable domain, completed using reference TRBV15 and TRBJ1-6, is DAMVIQNPRYQVTQFGKPVTLSCSQTLNHNVMYWYQQKSSQAPKLLFHYYDKDFNNEADTPDNFQSRRPNTSFCFLDIRSPGLGDTAMYLCATSRRNSPLHFGNGTRLTVT.

This chain uses TRBV7-2 with TRBJ1-1; TCRdb's D call, TRBD1, is unchecked because there is no DNA. CDR1 and CDR2 (germline): SGHTA, FQGNSA. The CDR3 spans 12 residues. This CDR3 reads CASSPGTFRAFF.

The CDR3 here is CASSQDWGAKNIQYF. The gene calls are TRBV4-3 and TRBJ2-4; the D call from TCRdb, TRBD1, cannot be confirmed without DNA. CDR1 LGHNA and CDR2 YSLEER come from the germline V gene. This CDR3 region has 15 residues.

CDR3 sequence reads: CASSQQGVAGELFF. The genes are TRBV5-6 and TRBJ2-2; as DNA is missing, the TRBD1 call by TCRdb cannot be tested. Germline CDR1 reads SGHDT; CDR2 reads YYEEEE. CDR3 length: 14 amino acids. The full variable domain, in which reference TRBV5-6 and TRBJ2-2 provide the parts outside the CDR3, is DAGVTQSPTHLIKTRGQQVTLRCSPKSGHDTVSWYQQALGQGPQFIFQYYEEEERQRGNFPDRFSGHQFPNYSSELNVNALLLGDSALYLCASSQQGVAGELFFGEGSRLTVL.

The rearrangement uses TRBV28 and TRBJ2-7; with no DNA, the TCRdb D assignment of TRBD2 cannot be verified. CDR1 and CDR2 (germline): MDHEN, SYDVKM. This CDR3 has 16 amino acids. This CDR3 reads CASSLAGGRGSYEQYF.

This chain connects TRBV19 to TRBJ1-5; the TRBD1 assignment by TCRdb is unverifiable without DNA. This CDR3 is 16 amino acids long. Germline V gene lookup returns CDR1 LNHDA and CDR2 SQIVND (reference sequence). The CDR3 sequence is CASSPRQGVRNQPQHF.

The chain uses TRBV4-2 and TRBJ2-3; without DNA, the TCRdb call of TRBD1 cannot be checked. The CDR3 covers 18 residues. The germline CDR1 and CDR2 sequences are LGHNA and YNFKEQ. CDR3 region: CASSLTLTYPLGTDTQYF.